This T cell receptor (beta chain) derives from a study of cytomegalovirus exposure and HLA in healthy donors. The J segment lost 0 bases and the V segment lost 6 bases, leaving 7 bases of the junction unmatched. This CDR3 has 17 residues. The V gene's germline CDR1 is MDHEN and CDR2 SYDVKM. PCR used 60 Vbeta primers and 13 Jbeta primers. Generated by immunoSEQ multiplex PCR, the TCRdb table keeps only in-frame clones and is missing some. The sample includes just over 200,000 clones. What was sequenced was PBMCs. V gene TRBV28 combines with J gene TRBJ2-7; TRBD2 aligns across 14 bases. The receptor's source is a girl aged 2-10 years in good health and CMV-seropositive. This CDR3 is CASRTGLAGASSYEQYF. CDR3 nucleotide sequence: TGTGCCAGCAGGACGGGACTAGCGGGAGCGAGCTCCTACGAGCAGTACTTC.